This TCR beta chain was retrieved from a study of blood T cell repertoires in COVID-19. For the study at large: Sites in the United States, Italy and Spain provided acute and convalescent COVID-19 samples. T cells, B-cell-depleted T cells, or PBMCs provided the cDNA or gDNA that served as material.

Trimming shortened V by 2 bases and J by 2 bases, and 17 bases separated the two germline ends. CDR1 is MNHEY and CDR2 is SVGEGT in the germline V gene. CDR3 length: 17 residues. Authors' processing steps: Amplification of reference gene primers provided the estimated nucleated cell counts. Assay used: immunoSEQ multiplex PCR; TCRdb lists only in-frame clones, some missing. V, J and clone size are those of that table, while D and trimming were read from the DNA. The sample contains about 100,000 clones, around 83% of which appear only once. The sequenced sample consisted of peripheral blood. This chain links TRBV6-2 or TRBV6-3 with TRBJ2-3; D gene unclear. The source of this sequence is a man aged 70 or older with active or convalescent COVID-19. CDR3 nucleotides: TGTGCCAGCAGTTACCCTCGATACACTACTTTCACAGATACGCAGTATTTT. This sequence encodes CASSYPRYTTFTDTQYF.